The 32 T cell receptor beta chains presented below share a single source sample, sequenced in a study of blood T cell repertoires in COVID-19. Profiling relied on immunoSEQ multiplex PCR, and the TCRdb table lists in-frame clones only, not all of them. Among 130,000 or so clones listed, approximately 90% were seen once. Sequenced sample: peripheral blood. These TCRs come from a man in his forties or fifties with active or convalescent COVID-19.

DNA of the CDR3: TGCGCCAGCAGCGCAGGAGGAGGCATTCGTGGCTACACCTTC. Translating gives CASSAGGGIRGYTF. This rearrangement joins TRBV5-1 to TRBJ1-2; no firm D call. Germline loops: CDR1 SGHRS, CDR2 YFSETQ. V was clipped by 4 bases and J by 7 bases, with 17 bases between them. The CDR3 covers 14 residues.

This chain uses TRBV5-6 with TRBJ1-2; 8 bases align to TRBD1. V shed 0 bases, J shed 7 bases, and the junction held 8 bases outside the gene matches. This CDR3 comprises 15 residues. CDR1 SGHDT and CDR2 YYEEEE come from the germline V gene. The CDR3 region is CASSLGSGGSFGYTF. CDR3 sequence (DNA): TGTGCCAGCAGCTTGGGCTCAGGGGGCTCCTTTGGCTACACCTTC.

CDR3 DNA: TGTGCCAGTAGTAGGGGGACAGCCAATCAGCCCCAGCATTTT. The encoded protein is CASSRGTANQPQHF. The chain has TRBV19 and TRBJ1-5; 7 nucleotides line up with TRBD1. V was pared by 4 bases and J by 3 bases, with 3 bases of the junction left unmatched. CDR3 length: 14 amino acids. Per germline, CDR1 LNHDA and CDR2 SQIVND (reference sequence).

This clone was counted between two and nine times. This chain links TRBV27 with TRBJ2-1; 13 positions match TRBD2. V was clipped by 5 bases and J by 6 bases; unmatched bases: 16. CDR1 MNHEY and CDR2 SMNVEV come from the germline V gene (reference sequence). This CDR3 has 19 amino acids. The CDR3 sequence: CASSTKGRLAGGLSNEQFF. The CDR3 region has the DNA TGTGCCAGCAGTACAAAGGGGAGACTAGCGGGAGGATTAAGCAATGAGCAGTTCTTC.

This clone was seen a single time. This chain joins TRBV29-1 and TRBJ2-6; 9 nucleotides line up with TRBD1. Germline CDR1 SQVTM, CDR2 ANQGSEA. CDR3 length: 20 residues. The ends lost 3 bases at V and 4 bases at J; junction bases unmatched: 19. Written as DNA, the CDR3 is TGCAGCGTTGAGGGGGCCAATACGGGACAGGGCCTAGGAGGGGCCAACGTCCTGACTTTC. Translation: CSVEGANTGQGLGGANVLTF. The full variable domain, rest sourced from reference TRBV29-1 and TRBJ2-6, is SAVISQKPSRDICQRGTSLTIQCQVDSQVTMMFWYRQQPGQSLTLIATANQGSEATYESGFVIDKFPISRPNLTFSTLTVSNMSPEDSSIYLCSVEGANTGQGLGGANVLTFGAGSRLTVL.

The chain uses TRBV28 and TRBJ2-7, with TRBD2 identical over 8 bases. CDR1 and CDR2 (germline): MDHEN, SYDVKM. V shed 3 bases, J shed 2 bases, and the junction held 3 bases outside the gene matches. The CDR3 covers 14 residues. The CDR3 is CASSFPGGPYEQYF. The CDR3 coding sequence is TGTGCCAGCAGTTTTCCGGGAGGGCCCTACGAGCAGTACTTC.

V and J are TRBV12-5 and TRBJ1-1; tentative D call: TRBD1 (6 bases). CDR3 length equals 12 residues. Germline assignment: CDR1 LGHNT and CDR2 FRNRAP. Trimming stripped 6 bases from V and 7 bases from J, with 12 bases between. The CDR3 DNA reads TGTGCTAGTGGCCCGGACAGCCTTGAAGCTTTCTTT. It codes for CASGPDSLEAFF.

This rearrangement joins TRBV7-9 to TRBJ2-7; D might be TRBD1 (5 bases). With 1 base removed from V and 6 bases from J, the gap between germline ends came to 7 bases. The CDR3 has 12 residues. Germline CDR1 reads SEHNR; CDR2 reads FQNEAQ (reference sequence). CDR3 protein: CASSLVQVEQYF. The DNA of the CDR3 is TGTGCCAGCAGCTTAGTACAGGTCGAGCAGTACTTC.

This rearrangement joins TRBV29-1 to TRBJ2-1, with TRBD2 matching 10 bases. This CDR3 region has 13 residues. V trimming: 8 bases; J trimming: 8 bases; junction bases outside the gene matches: 9. Germline V CDR1 and CDR2: SQVTM, ANQGSEA. CDR3 protein: CSTQTSGHYEQFF. CDR3 DNA sequence: TGCAGCACACAGACTAGCGGGCACTATGAGCAGTTCTTC.

The chain combines TRBV7-8 with TRBJ1-1; possibly TRBD1 for D (6 bases). The CDR3 runs 13 residues. The germline V gene encodes CDR1 SGHVS and CDR2 FQNEAQ. V lost 4 bases to trimming and J lost 1 base, with 7 bases between them. CDR3 loop: CASSWGQNTEAFF. In nucleotides, the CDR3 is TGTGCCAGCAGCTGGGGGCAGAACACTGAAGCTTTCTTT.

V and J are TRBV7-9 and TRBJ2-7, with D hard to call. From germline, CDR1 is SEHNR and CDR2 FQNEAQ (reference sequence). The CDR3 length is 11 residues. Trimming shortened V by 3 bases and J by 4 bases, and 4 bases separated the two germline ends. The CDR3 sequence is CASSFQYEQYF. CDR3 DNA: TGTGCCAGCAGCTTTCAATACGAGCAGTACTTC.

The chain couples TRBV19 to TRBJ2-1; D is unclear. V was trimmed by 3 bases and J by 10 bases, leaving 16 bases between them. Germline loops: CDR1 LNHDA, CDR2 SQIVND (reference sequence). The CDR3 loop spans 14 amino acids. CDR3 loop: CASSITYRQAEQFF. In DNA form, the CDR3 reads TGTGCCAGTAGTATTACTTATCGGCAGGCGGAGCAGTTCTTC.

This clone was detected a few times. The J gene is TRBJ1-2, the V gene TRBV5-6; 12 bases are shared with TRBD1. Trimming took 4 bases from V and 8 from J; bases not matched to a gene: 9. Germline CDR1 and CDR2: SGHDT and YYEEEE. The CDR3 is 15 amino acids. DNA of the CDR3: TGTGCCAGCAGCCTGCTGGGACAGGGGGCGGGAGGCTACACCTTC. It specifies CASSLLGQGAGGYTF.

This chain links TRBV20-1 with TRBJ1-1, with D possibly being TRBD1 (6 bases). The CDR3 has 13 residues. Germline V lookup: CDR1 DFQATT, CDR2 SNEGSKA (reference sequence). The germline V and J ends were trimmed by 3 bases and 0 bases, with 8 bases remaining between them. The DNA for the CDR3 is TGCAGTGCTAGTGGGGGGCTGAACACTGAAGCTTTCTTT. This gives the protein CSASGGLNTEAFF.

This chain uses TRBV27 with TRBJ1-4; D perhaps matches TRBD1 (6 bases). The CDR3 loop spans 14 amino acids. V lost 4 bases and J lost 7, with 13 bases in between. The germline CDR1 and CDR2 sequences are MNHEY and SMNVEV (reference sequence). The CDR3 coding sequence is TGTGCCAGCAGTTCAGGACAGATCGGTGAAAAACTGTTTTTT. This encodes CASSSGQIGEKLFF.

The V call is TRBV11-2, the J call TRBJ2-3, with 7 nucleotides matching TRBD2. The CDR3 extends over 17 amino acids. Germline V gene sequence: CDR1 SGHAT, CDR2 FQNNGV. With V trimmed by 5 bases and J by 6 bases, 17 bases remained unmatched. The CDR3 here is CASSPFIGGTGTDTQYF. CDR3 in DNA: TGTGCCAGCAGCCCCTTTATCGGGGGGACCGGGACCGATACGCAGTATTTT.

As to this clone: Other DNA sequences within the sample encode an identical CDR3. CDR3 nucleotide sequence: TGTGCCAGCAGCCAAGATCCGGGATCCGGGGAGCTGTTTTTT. Its protein product is CASSQDPGSGELFF. The V call is TRBV3-1 (or the pseudogene TRBV3-2), the J call TRBJ2-2; the D gene is possibly TRBD2 (5 bases). This CDR3 has 14 amino acids. Trimming stripped 0 bases from V and 6 bases from J, with 8 bases between. CDR1 is LGHDT and CDR2 is YNNKEL in the germline V gene (reference sequence).

The chain carries TRBV4-1 and TRBJ2-7; D possibly corresponds to TRBD1 (6 bases). The V and J ends lost 0 bases and 2 bases respectively, with 20 bases between them. This CDR3 comprises 18 residues. Germline CDR1 and CDR2: MGHRA and YSYEKL. The chain's CDR3 is CASSQDPRGSGVTYEQYF. The CDR3 DNA sequence: TGCGCCAGCAGCCAAGACCCGAGGGGGTCCGGGGTAACCTACGAGCAGTACTTC.

V is TRBV19 and J is TRBJ2-7; D is uncertain. In germline, CDR1 is LNHDA, CDR2 SQIVND (reference sequence). The CDR3 loop spans 13 amino acids. V was trimmed by 6 bases and J by 2 bases, leaving 11 bases between them. CDR3: CASRTSPPYEQYF. The CDR3 DNA sequence: TGTGCCAGTAGGACAAGCCCTCCCTACGAGCAGTACTTC.

This sequence joins TRBV10-1 and TRBJ1-2; D gene unclear. This CDR3 has 13 residues. Germline CDR1 and CDR2: WNHNN and SYGVQD (reference sequence). V lost 0 bases and J lost 5, with 7 bases in between. The CDR3 DNA follows: TGCGCCAGCAGTGAGTCGTTAGAGTATGGCTACACCTTC. It is translated as CASSESLEYGYTF.

The CDR3 region has the DNA TGTGCCAGCAGCCCGGTTGGTAGCGGGACACAAGAGACCCAGTACTTC. It yields the protein CASSPVGSGTQETQYF. V is TRBV5-4 and J is TRBJ2-5; 8 nucleotides match TRBD2. This CDR3 has 16 amino acids. Germline trimming cut 4 bases from V and 2 bases from J; bases unmatched to any gene: 10. CDR1 is SGHNT and CDR2 is YYREEE in the germline V gene (reference sequence). The whole variable domain, remainder taken from reference TRBV5-4 and TRBJ2-5, is ETGVTQSPTHLIKTRGQQVTLRCSSQSGHNTVSWYQQALGQGPQFIFQYYREEENGRGNFPPRFSGLQFPNYSSELNVNALELDDSALYLCASSPVGSGTQETQYFGPGTRLLVL.

The chain recombines TRBV19 with TRBJ1-5; D not certain. Trimming shortened V by 3 bases and J by 2 bases, and 17 bases separated the two germline ends. Germline V gene sequence: CDR1 LNHDA, CDR2 SQIVND (reference sequence). The CDR3 contains 17 residues. The CDR3 DNA reads as TGTGCCAGTAGTATCCAGTCGCCTCGGGTAGGCAATCAGCCCCAGCATTTT. This translates into CASSIQSPRVGNQPQHF.

The chain is built from TRBV19 and TRBJ1-3; unclear D gene. Trimming cost V 6 bases and J 2 bases, with 5 bases left between them. CDR3 length: 12 amino acids. The germline V gene has CDR1 LNHDA and CDR2 SQIVND (reference sequence). CDR3 sequence reads: CASRAAGNTIYF. For the CDR3, the DNA is TGTGCCAGTAGGGCAGCTGGAAACACCATATATTTT.

This chain joins TRBV5-1 and TRBJ2-3; 8 positions agree with TRBD2. The CDR3 totals 14 residues. The trim removed 4 bases at V and 2 bases at J, leaving 3 bases unmatched. Germline-derived CDR1 and CDR2 are SGHRS and YFSETQ. The CDR3 nucleotides read TGCGCCAGCAGCGCGGGACTAGTCACAGATACGCAGTATTTT. The encoded protein is CASSAGLVTDTQYF.

The chain links TRBV15 to TRBJ2-1; TRBD2 matches at 10 bases. Germline V gives CDR1 LNHNV, CDR2 YYDKDF (reference sequence). The CDR3 is 18 residues long. The V segment lost 0 bases and the J segment 4 bases; nucleotides outside the gene matches: 9. For the CDR3, the DNA is TGTGCCACCAGCAGAGACATTTCGACTAGCGGGCCGTACAATGAGCAGTTCTTC. Translating gives CATSRDISTSGPYNEQFF.

Only a few counts were recorded for this clone. V gene TRBV19 combines with J gene TRBJ1-2; D is uncertain. V was cut by 0 bases and J by 4 bases, with 9 bases left in between. The germline gives CDR1 LNHDA, CDR2 SQIVND (reference sequence). The CDR3 length is 14 residues. The CDR3 spells CASSIDPLGYGYTF. In nucleotides, the CDR3 is TGTGCCAGTAGTATAGATCCACTTGGCTATGGCTACACCTTC.

V gene TRBV6-2 or TRBV6-3 combines with J gene TRBJ1-5; 10 bases map to TRBD1. Germline V gene lookup returns CDR1 MNHEY and CDR2 SVGEGT. Losses at the gene ends were 5 bases for V and 5 bases for J; bases not matched to a gene: 3. The CDR3 is 14 amino acids. CDR3 DNA: TGTGCCAGCAGTGCCGGGACAGGGGATCAGCCCCAGCATTTT. This gives the protein CASSAGTGDQPQHF.

The V and J genes are TRBV9 and TRBJ2-7; 7 bases fit TRBD1. Germline CDR1 reads SGDLS; CDR2 reads YYNGEE. The CDR3 is 15 residues long. The V segment lost 4 bases and the J segment 0 bases; nucleotides outside the gene matches: 7. CDR3 bases: TGTGCCAGCAGCCAAGGGGGACAGTCCTCCTACGAGCAGTACTTC. Protein: CASSQGGQSSYEQYF. Looking up the rest from reference TRBV9 and TRBJ2-7 gives the full variable domain: DSGVTQTPKHLITATGQRVTLRCSPRSGDLSVYWYQQSLDQGLQFLIQYYNGEERAKGNILERFSAQQFPDLHSELNLSSLELGDSALYFCASSQGGQSSYEQYFGPGTRLTVT.

This clone was seen just once. The CDR3 bases are TGTGCCAGCAGTGCTCAAGAAGGCAGAGGAGCTTTCTTT. Amino acids: CASSAQEGRGAFF. The rearrangement uses TRBV25-1 and TRBJ1-1; D not certain. V was pared by 4 bases and J by 10 bases, with 16 bases between. The CDR3 is 13 residues long. Germline V lookup: CDR1 MGHDK, CDR2 SYGVNS.

This sequence joins TRBV24-1 and TRBJ2-2; TRBD2 matches 14 bases. V shed 7 bases, J shed 6 bases, and the junction held 12 bases outside the gene matches. Germline V gene data show CDR1 as KGHDR and CDR2 as SFDVKD. This CDR3 has 18 residues. CDR3 nucleotides: TGTGCCACCAGCAAACCGGGACTAGCGGGAGACCAATCCGGGGAGCTGTTTTTT. As protein: CATSKPGLAGDQSGELFF.

This chain joins TRBV5-1 and TRBJ1-4; TRBD1 is a possible D gene (5 bases). CDR1 SGHRS and CDR2 YFSETQ come from the germline V gene. The length of the CDR3 is 15 residues. With 3 bases removed from V and 0 bases from J, the gap between germline ends came to 9 bases. CDR3 sequence reads: CASSWGDATNEKLFF. CDR3 nucleotides: TGCGCCAGCAGCTGGGGCGACGCAACTAATGAAAAACTGTTTTTT. Full variable domain (remainder filled in from reference TRBV5-1 and TRBJ1-4): KAGVTQTPRYLIKTRGQQVTLSCSPISGHRSVSWYQQTPGQGLQFLFEYFSETQRNKGNFPGRFSGRQFSNSRSEMNVSTLELGDSALYLCASSWGDATNEKLFFGSGTQLSVL.

This chain connects TRBV27 to TRBJ2-1; tentatively, D is TRBD2 (5 bases). The CDR3 loop spans 14 amino acids. V lost 5 bases, J lost 5 bases, and 13 bases lay in between. CDR1 is MNHEY, CDR2 SMNVEV, per germline (reference sequence). The CDR3 is CASSPRVGNNEQFF. CDR3 coding DNA: TGTGCCAGCAGTCCCCGGGTCGGGAACAATGAGCAGTTCTTC.